These 7 T cell receptor beta chains originate from one sample sequenced in a study of blood T cell repertoires in COVID-19. The repertoire was sequenced with immunoSEQ multiplex PCR; TCRdb's copy has only in-frame clones and lacks some. The table includes some 460,000 clones, roughly 91% detected once. The sample comprised peripheral blood. The receptor set was obtained from a woman aged 25 to 39 with acute or convalescent COVID-19.

About this clone: Other DNA sequences in the same sample also yield this CDR3. The chain is built from TRBV5-1 and TRBJ1-1; 7 positions agree with TRBD1. Germline CDR1 and CDR2: SGHRS and YFSETQ. There are 14 residues in the CDR3. Germline trimming cut 4 bases from V and 1 base from J; bases unmatched to any gene: 4. CDR3 sequence (DNA): TGCGCCAGCAGCCCAGGGACAGCGAACACTGAAGCTTTCTTT. Its protein is CASSPGTANTEAFF.

This clone has a single count. The V call is TRBV3-1 (or the pseudogene TRBV3-2), the J call TRBJ1-1; 7 bases match TRBD1. The trim removed 5 bases at V and 4 bases at J, leaving 10 bases unmatched. The CDR3 runs to 15 residues. Per germline, CDR1 LGHDT and CDR2 YNNKEL (reference sequence). Here the CDR3 DNA reads TGTGCCAGCAGCACCCGACAGGGTGTTGGCACTGAAGCTTTCTTT. Residues: CASSTRQGVGTEAFF.

The gene calls are TRBV28 and TRBJ2-1; 10 positions match TRBD2. Unmatched junction bases numbered 7, after V lost 2 bases and J lost 6 bases. This CDR3 has 16 residues. Per germline, CDR1 MDHEN and CDR2 SYDVKM. DNA of the CDR3: TGTGCCAGCAGTTTAGTTCGAGCGGGGGGGCCCAATGAGCAGTTCTTC. It codes for CASSLVRAGGPNEQFF.

This sequence joins TRBV30 and TRBJ2-3; 9 bases agree with TRBD2. V gave up 0 bases and J gave up 5 bases; unmatched junction bases: 9. The germline V gene has CDR1 GTSNPN and CDR2 SVGIG (reference sequence). The CDR3 loop spans 16 amino acids. CDR3 nucleotide sequence: TGTGCCTGGAGTGTAGGGACACTGACTAGCGGAGATACGCAGTATTTT. Translating gives CAWSVGTLTSGDTQYF.

This sequence joins TRBV28 and TRBJ2-7; D gene unclear. This CDR3 spans 14 amino acids. The V gene lost 2 bases and the J gene lost 2 bases, with 10 bases spanning the gap. Germline CDR1 is MDHEN and CDR2 is SYDVKM. The CDR3 loop is CASSLRTVPYEQYF. CDR3 nucleotides: TGTGCCAGCAGTTTACGAACAGTACCCTACGAGCAGTACTTC. The full variable domain, with the rest looked up from reference TRBV28 and TRBJ2-7, is DVKVTQSSRYLVKRTGEKVFLECVQDMDHENMFWYRQDPGLGLRLIYFSYDVKMKEKGDIPEGYSVSREKKERFSLILESASTNQTSMYLCASSLRTVPYEQYFGPGTRLTVT.

The genes are TRBV6-1 and TRBJ1-2, with D possibly being TRBD1 (5 bases). The V gene's germline CDR1 is MNHNS and CDR2 SASEGT. The V end was cut by 1 base, the J end by 12 bases, with 12 bases between. CDR3 length equals 12 residues. The CDR3: CASSEERGGNTF. The CDR3 DNA follows: TGTGCCAGCAGTGAAGAAAGGGGAGGCAACACCTTC.

This clone was recorded only once. The gene calls are TRBV6-5 and TRBJ1-4, with D perhaps TRBD1 (6 bases). Trimming shortened V by 4 bases and J by 7 bases, and 16 bases separated the two germline ends. The CDR3 has 15 amino acids. The germline V gene encodes CDR1 MNHEY and CDR2 SVGAGI. The CDR3 DNA follows: TGTGCCAGCAGTTCGACAGGCCATTGGGGTGAAAAACTGTTTTTT. It specifies CASSSTGHWGEKLFF.